Given below is one T cell receptor beta chain in context. Likely a read error: the CDR3 ends without its conserved phenylalanine or tryptophan. The data stem from a study of tumor-infiltrating lymphocytes in primary liver carcinoma. Germline assignment: CDR1 SGHAT and CDR2 FQNNGV. The CDR3 loop spans 15 amino acids. The researchers obtained blood RNA from unsorted whole blood and also extracted germline DNA. Reverse transcription of roughly 0.45 ug total RNA with a constant-region primer produced TCR beta cDNA. What produced the TCR beta libraries was three nested multiplex PCR rounds using slightly modified ARM-PCR. The first two PCR rounds used TRBV1-TRBV30 primers with a Cbeta primer, 9 to 10 cycles each. MiXCR, applied by TCRdb to the multiplex PCR reads, yields one record per CDR3 protein. The sample lists 200,000 or so distinct CDR3 sequences, about 61% occurring once.

This sequence originates from a woman aged 60-75 years with primary liver carcinoma and hepatitis B virus infection. The chain has TRBV11-2 and TRBJ2-2; D might be TRBD2 (6 bases). The source material was peripheral blood. The CDR3 protein is CASSLMGTYSGGLFY. CDR3 coding DNA: TGTGCCAGCAGCTTAATGGGAACCTATTCCGGGGGGCTGTTTTAT.